This T cell receptor beta chain was recorded in a study of T cell repertoires in cytomegalovirus infection. The CDR3 has 13 residues. Trimming took 6 bases from V and 9 from J; bases not matched to a gene: 8. Comment on this clonotype: The antigen is not known. Possible read error: a much larger clone is one base away.

From the reads, TCRdb called clonotypes with MiXCR, one entry per CDR3 protein. The sample shows 7,400 or so distinct CDR3 sequences, less than 70% of them seen only once. This receptor was taken from a human donor in good health (CMV status not recorded). Some clones in this sample may be carry-over from other donors' samples. The sample taken for sequencing was PBMCs, sequenced either directly or after in vitro stimulation (not recorded which). The chain uses TRBV12-3 or TRBV12-4 and TRBJ2-1; TRBD2 matches 7 bases. The CDR3 is CASRFTSGGEQFF. For the CDR3, the DNA is TGTGCCAGCAGGTTTACTTCGGGGGGTGAGCAGTTCTTC.